A few counts support the clone carrying this TCR beta chain. The antigen remains unidentified. The sample comes from a study of T cell clonotyping in hematopoietic cell transplantation. Study background: Recipient samples before transplant were obtained post-cytoreduction.

Study-level points and caveats: Graft donor and pretransplant recipient Inverse Simpson Index values predicted broader posttransplant TCR diversity. Pathologically expanded recipient clonotypes increased progressively from day 30 to day 180 as diversity fell. Without cell sorting, CD4 versus CD8 contributions remain unresolved.

Measured with immunoSEQ multiplex PCR; TCRdb has only the in-frame clones, and not every one. The sample records around 21,000 clones, 60% to 80% being singletons. CDR1 is ENHRY, CDR2 SYGVKD, per germline. This CDR3 has 17 residues. V was pared by 3 bases and J by 0 bases, with 12 bases between. The time point is: recipient sample about 28 days before transplant, after cytoreduction. This chain connects TRBV10-3 to TRBJ1-6, with D unclear. The sample consisted of peripheral blood mononuclear cells, taken before stem cell transplant. The receptor was derived from a man in his 60s with acute myeloid leukemia. Some clones in this sample may be carry-over from other donors' samples. Here the CDR3 reads CAISDPDRGSYNSPLHF. The DNA of the CDR3 is TGTGCCATCAGTGATCCGGACCGCGGCTCCTATAATTCACCCCTCCACTTT.